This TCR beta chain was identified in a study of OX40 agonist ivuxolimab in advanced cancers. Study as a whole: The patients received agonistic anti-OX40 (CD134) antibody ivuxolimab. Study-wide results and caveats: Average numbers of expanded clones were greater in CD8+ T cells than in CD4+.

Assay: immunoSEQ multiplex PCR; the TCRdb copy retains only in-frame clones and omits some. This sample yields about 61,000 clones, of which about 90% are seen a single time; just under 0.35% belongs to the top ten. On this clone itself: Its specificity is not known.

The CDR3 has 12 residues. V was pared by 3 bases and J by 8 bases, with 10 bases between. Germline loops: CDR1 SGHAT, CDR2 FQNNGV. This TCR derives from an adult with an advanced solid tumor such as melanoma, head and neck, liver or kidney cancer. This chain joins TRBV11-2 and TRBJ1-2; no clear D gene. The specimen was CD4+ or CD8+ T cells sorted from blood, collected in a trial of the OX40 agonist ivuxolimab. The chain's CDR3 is CASSFEGSGYTF. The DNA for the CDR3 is TGTGCCAGCAGCTTTGAGGGTAGCGGCTACACCTTC.